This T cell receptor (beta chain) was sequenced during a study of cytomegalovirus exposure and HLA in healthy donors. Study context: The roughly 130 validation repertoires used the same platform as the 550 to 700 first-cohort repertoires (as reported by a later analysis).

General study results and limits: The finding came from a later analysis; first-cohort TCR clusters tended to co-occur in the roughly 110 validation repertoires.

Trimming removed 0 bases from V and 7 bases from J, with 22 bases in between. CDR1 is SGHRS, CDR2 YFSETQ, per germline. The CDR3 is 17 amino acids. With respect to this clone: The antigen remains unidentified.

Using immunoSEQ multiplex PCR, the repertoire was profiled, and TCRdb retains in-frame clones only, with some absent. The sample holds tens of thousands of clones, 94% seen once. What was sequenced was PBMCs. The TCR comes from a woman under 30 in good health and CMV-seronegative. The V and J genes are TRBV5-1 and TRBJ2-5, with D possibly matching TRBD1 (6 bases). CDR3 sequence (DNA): TGCGCCAGCAGCTTGGGAATAGGGACAACATCTCAGGGGACCCAGTACTTC. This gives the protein CASSLGIGTTSQGTQYF. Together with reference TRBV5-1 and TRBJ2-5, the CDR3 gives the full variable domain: KAGVTQTPRYLIKTRGQQVTLSCSPISGHRSVSWYQQTPGQGLQFLFEYFSETQRNKGNFPGRFSGRQFSNSRSEMNVSTLELGDSALYLCASSLGIGTTSQGTQYFGPGTRLLVL.